The 27 T cell receptor delta chains reported below all come from one sample, sequenced in a study of Vδ1+ human thymocytes. Whole-study results and caveats: Thymic TRG and TRD repertoires appeared highly polyclonal.

Their antigen targets remain unknown. The template was reverse-transcribed extracted RNA. CDR3 amplicons came from multiplex PCR with pooled V-gene forward and constant-region reverse primers. TCRdb ran CATT on the multiplex PCR reads. This table has over 45,000 delta-chain clones, approximately 15% appearing once. The sample comprised Vdelta1+ gamma-delta thymocytes from the thymus. As to subset: FACS-sorted CD3+ TCRalphabeta- TCRVdelta1+ TCRVdelta2- thymocytes. These receptors were collected from a girl under two years old who had congenital heart surgery.

There are many counts of this clone. The genes are TRDV2 and TRDJ1; D is perhaps TRDD3 (5 bases). The germline gives CDR1 GEAIGNYY, CDR2 EKD. The germline V and J ends were trimmed by 1 base and 0 bases, with 14 bases remaining between them. The CDR3 totals 16 residues. In nucleotides, the CDR3 is TGTGCCTGTGACACGATACTGCCACCATACACCGATAAACTCATCTTT. Amino acids: CACDTILPPYTDKLIF.

The chain recombines TRDV1 with TRDJ1, with 10 bases identical to TRDD3. V dropped 4 bases and J dropped 6; count of bases not matched to a gene: 23. This CDR3 is 20 amino acids long. The germline CDR1 and CDR2 sequences are TSWWSYY and QGS. CDR3 sequence reads: CALGGGNLVLGDRGGHKLIF. The CDR3 DNA reads as TGTGCTCTTGGGGGAGGGAACCTAGTACTGGGGGATCGTGGCGGGCATAAACTCATCTTT.

This clone was detected a few times. The chain has TRDV1 and TRDJ1; 11 bases are shared with TRDD3. The CDR3 is made up of 19 amino acids. With V trimmed by 0 bases and J by 2 bases, 11 bases remained unmatched. Germline V gene data show CDR1 as TSWWSYY and CDR2 as QGS. Here the CDR3 DNA reads TGTGCTCTTGGGGAACTTCCTACGCTGGGGGATACATGTACCGATAAACTCATCTTT. Residues: CALGELPTLGDTCTDKLIF.

This chain joins TRDV1 and TRDJ2; 8 bases align to TRDD3. The CDR3 extends over 21 amino acids. Losses at the gene ends were 2 bases for V and 4 bases for J; bases not matched to a gene: 21. Germline CDR1 reads TSWWSYY; CDR2 reads QGS. The CDR3 loop is CALGEEVPISGGEIRTAQLFF. The CDR3 nucleotides are TGTGCTCTTGGGGAAGAAGTTCCTATTTCTGGGGGAGAAATTCGGACAGCACAACTCTTCTTT.

In this sample, this clone turned up a few times. A much larger clone differs by one base, so this may be a read error. Distinct nucleotide sequences in the sample also encode this CDR3. The rearrangement links TRDV2 to TRDJ1, with no clear D. The CDR3 length is 11 residues. Germline V gene lookup returns CDR1 GEAIGNYY and CDR2 EKD. Trimming took off 5 bases at V and 0 bases at J, with 3 bases between the two ends. The CDR3 DNA is TGTGCCTGTGCTTACACCGATAAACTCATCTTT. Protein product: CACAYTDKLIF.

V is TRDV1 and J is TRDJ1, with TRDD3 matching over 9 bases. J was trimmed by 6 bases and V by 4 bases; bases with no gene match: 24. The CDR3 is 20 residues long. CDR1 TSWWSYY and CDR2 QGS come from the germline V gene. CDR3 residues: CALGGPFVHISVLGDNKLIF. CDR3 sequence (DNA): TGTGCTCTTGGGGGCCCATTTGTCCATATATCCGTACTGGGGGACAATAAACTCATCTTT.

The chain joins TRDV1 to TRDJ2, with D possibly being TRDD2 or TRDD3 (8 bases each). V gave up 5 bases and J gave up 0 bases, with 25 bases separating them. Germline-derived CDR1 and CDR2 are TSWWSYY and QGS. The CDR3 sequence is 20 residues long. The CDR3 DNA reads TGTGCTCTTGGGTCCTTCCTAACAGGGGGGGGGATAGCTTTGACAGCACAACTCTTCTTT. Protein product: CALGSFLTGGGIALTAQLFF.

The chain employs TRDV1 and TRDJ1; D is undetermined. The CDR3 loop spans 25 amino acids. V lost 3 bases and J lost 0, with 41 bases in between. In germline, CDR1 is TSWWSYY, CDR2 QGS. This CDR3 reads CALGDTRPISPHLEAWNDYTDKLIF. The CDR3, as DNA: TGTGCTCTTGGGGATACCAGGCCCATTTCCCCGCATTTGGAGGCATGGAACGATTACACCGATAAACTCATCTTT.

The chain joins TRDV1 to TRDJ1; perhaps TRDD3 as D (5 bases). From germline, CDR1 is TSWWSYY and CDR2 QGS. This CDR3 is built from 19 residues. Trimming stripped 5 bases from V and 2 bases from J, with 27 bases between. The CDR3 protein is CALGYFRQGVEGLTDKLIF. The CDR3, as DNA: TGTGCTCTTGGGTATTTTAGACAGGGGGTAGAGGGGTTGACCGATAAACTCATCTTT.

This clone appeared a few times. The chain couples TRDV2 to TRDJ1; D possibly corresponds to TRDD3 (5 bases). Trimming stripped 0 bases from V and 4 bases from J, with 11 bases between. The CDR3 extends over 14 amino acids. CDR1 and CDR2 (germline): GEAIGNYY, EKD. This CDR3 is CACDTPGGGDKLIF. The DNA of the CDR3 is TGTGCCTGTGACACCCCGGGGGGGGGCGATAAACTCATCTTT.

This clone was picked up a small number of times. This sequence joins TRDV1 and TRDJ1; the match to TRDD3 covers 10 bases. This CDR3 is built from 22 residues. Germline CDR1 reads TSWWSYY; CDR2 reads QGS. The V and J ends lost 1 base and 2 bases, in that order; junction bases with no gene match: 22. CDR3: CALGERPGGYAGVTNLTDKLIF. The CDR3 DNA sequence: TGTGCTCTTGGGGAACGTCCCGGGGGATACGCGGGGGTAACAAACTTGACCGATAAACTCATCTTT.

This clone showed up just a few times. The chain couples TRDV1 to TRDJ1, with TRDD3 identical over 8 bases. J gave up 0 bases and V 2 bases, and 20 bases lay outside the gene matches. Germline values: CDR1 TSWWSYY, CDR2 QGS. This CDR3 has 21 residues. The CDR3 here is CALGEATLQKRTGGYTDKLIF. The CDR3 region has the DNA TGTGCTCTTGGGGAAGCCACCTTACAGAAGCGTACTGGGGGCTACACCGATAAACTCATCTTT.

The rearrangement uses TRDV1 and TRDJ1; 10 bases fit TRDD3. Germline V CDR1 and CDR2: TSWWSYY, QGS. The CDR3 has 22 amino acids. J gave up 0 bases and V 1 base, and 20 bases lay outside the gene matches. CDR3 protein: CALGEPGPSCCTGGFHTDKLIF. As DNA, the CDR3 is TGTGCTCTTGGGGAACCAGGGCCCTCGTGCTGTACTGGGGGATTCCACACCGATAAACTCATCTTT.

A few counts support this clone. The chain combines TRDV1 with TRDJ1, with D perhaps TRDD3 (6 bases). The CDR3 has 17 amino acids. Per the germline V gene, CDR1 is TSWWSYY and CDR2 is QGS. V was clipped by 1 base and J by 2 bases, with 17 bases between them. CDR3 sequence reads: CALGERSPWWGTDKLIF. CDR3 sequence (DNA): TGTGCTCTTGGGGAACGATCCCCTTGGTGGGGGACCGATAAACTCATCTTT.

Details on this clone: At one of its ends the junction is not consistent with the germline gene, which may arise from a read error. The identical CDR3 is also encoded by other nucleotide sequences in the sample. The chain is built from TRDV1 and TRDJ1, with D possibly matching TRDD3 (5 bases). The V gene's germline CDR1 is TSWWSYY and CDR2 QGS. This CDR3 comprises 18 residues. The CDR3 bases are TGTGCTCTTGGGGAACTCCGCCGTCGGGGGGGCGGCACCGACAAACTCATCTTT. As protein: CALGELRRRGGGTDKLIF.

J is TRDJ1 and V is TRDV1, with 11 positions matching TRDD3. Germline CDR1 reads TSWWSYY; CDR2 reads QGS. The CDR3 totals 17 residues. Losses at the gene ends were 8 bases for V and 2 bases for J; bases not matched to a gene: 13. CDR3 in DNA: TGTGCTCTTTGTTTTCATCTACTGGGGGATATTACCGATAAACTCATCTTT. Translated, it gives CALCFHLLGDITDKLIF.

This clone was counted a few times. The chain combines TRDV1 with TRDJ1; 10 bases line up with TRDD3. The trim removed 3 bases at V and 2 bases at J, leaving 21 bases unmatched. The CDR3 has 21 amino acids. Germline CDR1 reads TSWWSYY; CDR2 reads QGS. The CDR3 protein is CALGDIRAPLGDNRGTDKLIF. DNA of the CDR3: TGTGCTCTTGGGGACATCAGGGCTCCCCTGGGGGATAATAGAGGGACCGATAAACTCATCTTT.

This clone was observed at least ten times. The chain couples TRAV29/DV5 to TRDJ1, with TRDD3 as a possible D gene (6 bases). From germline, CDR1 is NSMFDY and CDR2 ISSIKDK. V shed 3 bases and J shed 0 bases, with 21 bases lying between them. The CDR3 extends over 17 amino acids. CDR3 region: CAAIAMFGGPDTDKLIF. The CDR3 bases are TGTGCAGCAATTGCTATGTTTGGGGGTCCAGACACCGATAAACTCATCTTT.

The V gene is TRDV1, the J gene TRDJ1; 12 nucleotides agree with TRDD3. The CDR3 sequence is 24 residues long. Per the germline V gene, CDR1 is TSWWSYY and CDR2 is QGS. The junction had 29 bases not matched to a gene; V was cut back by 1 base and J by 5 bases. CDR3 nucleotides: TGTGCTCTTGGGGAACCCCCTCCTTCACATATCCCCACTACTGGGGGATACAGAAGAGATAAACTCATCTTT. This gives the protein CALGEPPPSHIPTTGGYRRDKLIF.

In its sample, this clone is medium-sized (0.01 to 0.1%). The chain has TRDV2 and TRDJ1, with no clear D. CDR3 length: 14 residues. The germline V gene has CDR1 GEAIGNYY and CDR2 EKD. V lost 0 bases and J lost 1, with 8 bases in between. As DNA, the CDR3 is TGTGCCTGTGACACCGTAGCCGGCACCGATAAACTCATCTTT. Translated, it gives CACDTVAGTDKLIF.

This clone was observed a handful of times. The chain recombines TRDV1 with TRDJ1; perhaps TRDD3 as D (7 bases). The length of the CDR3 is 26 residues. Germline V gene data show CDR1 as TSWWSYY and CDR2 as QGS. Trimming pared 3 bases from V and 4 bases from J, leaving 48 bases between. The CDR3 region is CALGDALLPLEILGNHRPNAIDKLIF. The CDR3 DNA sequence: TGTGCTCTTGGGGACGCCCTTCTGCCCCTCGAAATACTGGGGAATCACCGGCCCAACGCGATCGATAAACTCATCTTT.

This clone was counted a few times. Sequence at one end of the junction differs from germline and may be a read error. The J gene is TRDJ1, the V gene TRDV1; D perhaps matches TRDD2 (6 bases). The CDR3 runs 18 residues. Germline CDR1 is TSWWSYY and CDR2 is QGS. CDR3 region: CALGRSSCFMVTTDKLIF. CDR3 DNA sequence: TGTGCTCTTGGGCGATCTTCCTGCTTCATGGTAACTACCGACAAACTCATCTTT.

This clone has only one observation. The J gene is TRDJ1, the V gene TRDV1, with D perhaps matching TRDD3 (5 bases). The CDR3 extends over 18 amino acids. Germline loops: CDR1 TSWWSYY, CDR2 QGS. Trimming removed 2 bases at V and 1 base at J, with 20 bases between. CDR3 in amino acids: CALGESGPLTPSTDKLIF. DNA for the CDR3: TGTGCTCTTGGGGAATCTGGGCCTCTCACCCCCTCCACCGATAAACTCATCTTT.

This clone has only a few counts. The chain is built from TRDV1 and TRDJ1; D is unresolved. The V end lost 3 bases, the J end lost 1 base, and 15 bases lay between the germline ends. Germline loops: CDR1 TSWWSYY, CDR2 QGS. The CDR3 is 16 amino acids. In nucleotides, the CDR3 is TGTGCTCTTGGGGACGACCTTGTACGCCGCACCGATAAACTCATCTTT. Protein product: CALGDDLVRRTDKLIF.

Only a few counts were recorded for this clone. The chain is built from TRDV1 and TRDJ1, with D possibly TRDD3 on 6 matching bases. Trimming stripped 2 bases from V and 0 bases from J, with 16 bases between. CDR1 TSWWSYY and CDR2 QGS come from the germline V gene. This CDR3 is 17 amino acids long. This chain's CDR3 is CALGEGDPSRDTDKLIF. The CDR3 DNA reads TGTGCTCTTGGGGAAGGGGATCCCTCGAGGGACACCGATAAACTCATCTTT.

A few counts support this clone. This rearrangement joins TRDV1 to TRDJ1, with D perhaps matching TRDD3 (6 bases). Trimming pared 3 bases from V and 0 bases from J, leaving 23 bases between. The CDR3 spans 19 residues. Per the germline V gene, CDR1 is TSWWSYY and CDR2 is QGS. In nucleotides, the CDR3 is TGTGCTCTTGGGGAGCGTATTGGTGGGGGTAAGAAGGACACCGATAAACTCATCTTT. The encoded protein is CALGERIGGGKKDTDKLIF.

This clone has only a few counts. The rearrangement links TRDV1 to TRDJ1; 11 positions agree with TRDD3. In germline, CDR1 is TSWWSYY, CDR2 QGS. CDR3 length: 24 residues. With V trimmed by 1 base and J by 0 bases, 25 bases remained unmatched. The CDR3 is CALGEPPVCGTGIGGYANTDKLIF. The CDR3 DNA reads TGTGCTCTTGGGGAACCCCCAGTCTGCGGGACGGGAATTGGGGGATACGCAAACACCGATAAACTCATCTTT.